One sample yielded the 29 T cell receptor beta chains listed below, sequenced in a study of blood T cells in healthy people across ages. Sample-barcoded 5' priming and a J-beta primer mix drove a second PCR of about 6 to 12 cycles. TCRdb processed the 5' RACE reads anew with MiXCR; each CDR3 protein has one entry. The sample has roughly 1.9 million distinct CDR3 sequences, roughly two fifths seen once. The sequenced sample consisted of blood. The source is a human donor in good health.

This clonotype has only a few counts. The chain uses TRBV11-3 and TRBJ1-1; D uncertain. V was clipped by 4 bases and J by 3 bases, with 12 bases between them. The CDR3 length is 14 residues. Germline V gene sequence: CDR1 SGHNT, CDR2 YENEEA. The CDR3 region has the DNA TGTGCCAGCAGCTCTGACCCCGAGGACACTGAAGCTTTCTTT. It is translated as CASSSDPEDTEAFF.

This clonotype was recorded a few times. V and J are TRBV20-1 and TRBJ2-1; D remains ambiguous. The length of the CDR3 is 11 residues. The V end was cut by 3 bases, the J end by 5 bases, with 5 bases between. Germline V gene lookup returns CDR1 DFQATT and CDR2 SNEGSKA (reference sequence). The CDR3 DNA sequence: TGCAGTGCTAGCCTCCACAATGAGCAGTTCTTC. It specifies CSASLHNEQFF.

The chain couples TRBV7-2 to TRBJ1-5, with D uncertain. Germline assignment: CDR1 SGHTA and CDR2 FQGNSA. This CDR3 is built from 13 residues. V was shortened by 5 bases and J by 7 bases, with 12 bases between the two germline ends. CDR3 region: CASSTRVGQPQHF. The CDR3 region has the DNA TGTGCCAGCAGCACAAGGGTGGGGCAGCCCCAGCATTTT.

This clonotype came up many times. The rearrangement joins TRBV27 to TRBJ2-7; perhaps TRBD1 as D (5 bases). This CDR3 region has 13 residues. CDR1 is MNHEY, CDR2 SMNVEV, per germline (reference sequence). The V end lost 6 bases, the J end lost 0 bases, and 9 bases lay between the germline ends. CDR3 sequence reads: CASSVTGSYEQYF. The CDR3 DNA sequence: TGTGCCAGCAGCGTCACAGGCTCCTACGAGCAGTACTTC.

The J gene is TRBJ1-1, the V gene TRBV29-1, with D maybe TRBD1 (5 bases). V lost 7 bases and J lost 4, with 16 bases in between. The CDR3 is 13 amino acids. The V gene's germline CDR1 is SQVTM and CDR2 ANQGSEA. The CDR3 region has the DNA TGCAGCGGCCAGGGTTCGGGGGGCACTGAAGCTTTCTTT. This codes for CSGQGSGGTEAFF.

This chain connects TRBV6-6 to TRBJ1-4; D is unclear. CDR3 length: 12 amino acids. The V gene lost 6 bases and the J gene lost 8 bases, with 10 bases spanning the gap. Germline loops: CDR1 MNHNY, CDR2 SVGAGI (reference sequence). DNA of the CDR3: TGTGCCAGCAGCCTCCAGGAAGAAAAACTGTTTTTT. It translates to CASSLQEEKLFF.

J is TRBJ2-5 and V is TRBV5-4, with 11 bases identical to TRBD1. The J call may be faulty, since TRBJ2-7 better matches the DNA end. Germline V gives CDR1 SGHNT, CDR2 YYREEE (reference sequence). The CDR3 runs to 14 residues. CDR3 region: CASSIGQGAGEQYF. As DNA, the CDR3 is TGTGCCAGCAGCATAGGACAGGGGGCGGGCGAGCAGTACTTC.

This clonotype occurred many times. The J gene is TRBJ1-2, the V gene TRBV29-1; D is undetermined. V gave up 0 bases and J gave up 3 bases, with 5 bases separating them. CDR1 and CDR2 from the germline V gene are SQVTM and ANQGSEA. The length of the CDR3 is 12 residues. This chain's CDR3 is CSVEDIDYGYTF. The CDR3 DNA sequence: TGCAGCGTTGAAGACATTGACTATGGCTACACCTTC.

The J gene is TRBJ2-2, the V gene TRBV24-1; tentatively, D is TRBD1 (6 bases). Looked up from germline, CDR1 is KGHDR and CDR2 is SFDVKD. The CDR3 sequence is 16 residues long. V was shortened by 2 bases and J by 1 base, with 10 bases between the two germline ends. Here the CDR3 reads CATSDYGTQNTGELFF. The CDR3, as DNA: TGTGCCACCAGTGATTACGGGACACAGAACACCGGGGAGCTGTTTTTT.

This clonotype was observed a handful of times. The rearrangement joins TRBV25-1 to TRBJ1-6; D remains ambiguous. CDR1 is MGHDK and CDR2 is SYGVNS in the germline V gene. With 4 bases removed from V and 5 bases from J, the gap between germline ends came to 12 bases. The CDR3 consists of 15 residues. The CDR3 region is CASSARFNHNSPLHF. In DNA form, the CDR3 reads TGTGCCAGCAGTGCCCGATTCAACCATAATTCACCCCTCCACTTT.

The gene calls are TRBV9 and TRBJ2-6; 8 nucleotides match TRBD1. Unmatched junction bases numbered 7, after V lost 0 bases and J lost 5 bases. The germline CDR1 and CDR2 sequences are SGDLS and YYNGEE. This CDR3 comprises 17 residues. In nucleotides, the CDR3 is TGTGCCAGCAGCGTAGACAATCAGGGGGCTAGGGCCAACGTCCTGACTTTC. Translation gives CASSVDNQGARANVLTF.

This chain joins TRBV20-1 and TRBJ2-3; TRBD2 agrees at 10 bases. The germline CDR1 and CDR2 sequences are DFQATT and SNEGSKA (reference sequence). There are 16 residues in the CDR3. Germline trimming cut 6 bases from V and 3 bases from J; bases unmatched to any gene: 12. The CDR3 spells CSANLAGVSVTDTQYF. CDR3 bases: TGCAGTGCCAATCTAGCGGGAGTATCGGTAACAGATACGCAGTATTTT.

There are a few counts of this clonotype. The chain employs TRBV9 and TRBJ1-6; unclear D gene. Trimming stripped 0 bases from V and 7 bases from J, with 8 bases between. There are 14 residues in the CDR3. CDR1 and CDR2 from the germline V gene are SGDLS and YYNGEE. CDR3 protein: CASSVAAVNSPLHF. The CDR3 nucleotides read TGTGCCAGCAGCGTAGCTGCTGTGAATTCACCCCTCCACTTT.

This clonotype has a handful of counts. The gene calls are TRBV7-2 and TRBJ2-1; D assignment may be TRBD1 or TRBD2 (6 bases each). Deletions cut 5 bases from V and 4 bases from J, with 15 bases between. The CDR3 has 15 amino acids. The germline V gene encodes CDR1 SGHTA and CDR2 FQGNSA. CDR3 region: CASSPEGGHYNEQFF. CDR3 DNA: TGTGCCAGCAGCCCTGAGGGGGGCCATTACAATGAGCAGTTCTTC. The whole variable domain, filled in from reference TRBV7-2 and TRBJ2-1, reads GAGVSQSPSNKVTEKGKDVELRCDPISGHTALYWYRQSLGQGLEFLIYFQGNSAPDKSGLPSDRFSAERTGGSVSTLTIQRTQQEDSAVYLCASSPEGGHYNEQFFGPGTRLTVL.

The V gene is TRBV20-1, the J gene TRBJ2-7; D may correspond to TRBD1 or TRBD2 (5 bases each). Germline values: CDR1 DFQATT, CDR2 SNEGSKA (reference sequence). CDR3 length equals 15 residues. V gave up 1 base and J gave up 0 bases, with 13 bases separating them. The CDR3 sequence: CSARVGTLSSYEQYF. Written as DNA, the CDR3 is TGCAGTGCTAGAGTTGGGACCCTTAGCTCCTACGAGCAGTACTTC.

V gene TRBV4-3 combines with J gene TRBJ2-7, with D uncertain. Trimming cost V 0 bases and J 4 bases, with 19 bases left between them. Germline CDR1 is LGHNA and CDR2 is YSLEER. This CDR3 contains 17 residues. In DNA form, the CDR3 reads TGCGCCAGCAGCCAAGATCGCGGTAGTTTCATATTGTACGAGCAGTACTTC. Translating it yields CASSQDRGSFILYEQYF.

J is TRBJ1-6 and V is TRBV2; 9 bases match TRBD1. The CDR3 runs 15 residues. CDR1 and CDR2 (germline): SNHLY, FYNNEI. Unmatched junction bases numbered 9, after V lost 7 bases and J lost 8 bases. CDR3 residues: CASTPGQGGHSPLHF. CDR3 coding DNA: TGTGCCAGCACCCCGGGACAGGGTGGGCATTCACCCCTCCACTTT.

The chain has TRBV29-1 and TRBJ1-2; 8 nucleotides match TRBD1. This CDR3 comprises 15 residues. J was trimmed by 8 bases and V by 4 bases; bases with no gene match: 15. Germline V CDR1 and CDR2: SQVTM, ANQGSEA. The CDR3 nucleotides read TGCAGCGTTGGCTTCTTGGGACAGGTCGGGGAGGGCTACACCTTC. It specifies CSVGFLGQVGEGYTF.

CDR3 nucleotide sequence: TGCGCCAGCAGCTTCAGGGACCCAACCGGGGAGCTGTTTTTT. Its protein is CASSFRDPTGELFF. The chain carries TRBV5-1 and TRBJ2-2; tentatively, D is TRBD1 or TRBD2 (5 bases each). Looked up from germline, CDR1 is SGHRS and CDR2 is YFSETQ. V was pared by 2 bases and J by 5 bases, with 10 bases between. The CDR3 length is 14 residues.

The V and J genes are TRBV15 and TRBJ1-5, with a possible D match to TRBD1 (5 bases). The CDR3 runs 13 residues. Looked up from germline, CDR1 is LNHNV and CDR2 is YYDKDF (reference sequence). V lost 2 bases and J lost 6, with 8 bases in between. The CDR3 protein is CATSRQGGQPQHF. In nucleotides, the CDR3 is TGTGCCACCAGCAGACAGGGAGGTCAGCCCCAGCATTTT.

This chain links TRBV11-3 with TRBJ1-3, with D perhaps TRBD1 (6 bases). V shed 3 bases and J shed 1 base, with 13 bases lying between them. Germline-derived CDR1 and CDR2 are SGHNT and YENEEA. This CDR3 spans 16 amino acids. The CDR3 is CASSFAGDTSGNTIYF. The CDR3 bases are TGTGCCAGCAGCTTTGCTGGGGACACATCTGGAAACACCATATATTTT. The full variable domain, its missing parts supplied by reference TRBV11-3 and TRBJ1-3, is EAGVVQSPRYKIIEKKQPVAFWCNPISGHNTLYWYLQNLGQGPELLIRYENEEAVDDSQLPKDRFSAERLKGVDSTLKIQPAELGDSAVYLCASSFAGDTSGNTIYFGEGSWLTVV.

This clonotype has only one observation. CDR3 bases: TGTGCCAGCAGCATCCGACAGGGGGCTCACTATGGCTACACCTTC. Encoded protein: CASSIRQGAHYGYTF. The rearrangement joins TRBV7-2 to TRBJ1-2, with 10 bases fitting TRBD1. This CDR3 comprises 15 residues. Germline V gene data show CDR1 as SGHTA and CDR2 as FQGNSA. Trimming cost V 5 bases and J 3 bases; bases outside gene matches: 6.

This chain connects TRBV18 to TRBJ2-3; D is perhaps TRBD1 or TRBD2 (5 bases each). This CDR3 has 15 residues. V lost 0 bases, J lost 6 bases, and 13 bases lay in between. Germline CDR1 KGHSH, CDR2 LQKENI. The CDR3 region has the DNA TGTGCCAGCTCACCACCGGCAGGGAGAGGTGATACGCAGTATTTT. It specifies CASSPPAGRGDTQYF.

The chain employs TRBV10-3 and TRBJ2-4; 12 bases line up with TRBD1. After removal of 0 bases from V and 7 bases from J, the junction contained 10 bases not matched to a gene. CDR1 and CDR2 from the germline V gene are ENHRY and SYGVKD. CDR3 size: 18 residues. The CDR3 sequence: CAISESTGTGGKGNIQYF. In nucleotides, the CDR3 is TGTGCCATCAGTGAGTCAACCGGGACAGGGGGCAAGGGGAACATTCAGTACTTC.

The chain has TRBV11-2 and TRBJ1-4; the D is unclear. The germline gives CDR1 SGHAT, CDR2 FQNNGV. V was pared by 4 bases and J by 4 bases, with 4 bases between. CDR3 length: 12 amino acids. The CDR3, as DNA: TGTGCCAGCAGCTACGATAATGAAAAACTGTTTTTT. This codes for CASSYDNEKLFF.

The CDR3 DNA follows: TGCAGCGTTGCGGTGTTTGTAGAGGGAGATACGCAGTATTTT. Translating gives CSVAVFVEGDTQYF. V gene TRBV29-1 combines with J gene TRBJ2-3, with D perhaps matching TRBD2 (5 bases). Germline V gene sequence: CDR1 SQVTM, CDR2 ANQGSEA. The ends were cut back, 4 bases at V and 5 bases at J, with 16 bases in the middle. This CDR3 region has 14 residues.

The rearrangement uses TRBV11-3 and TRBJ2-1; TRBD2 matches at 10 bases. The CDR3 has 14 residues. The ends lost 2 bases at V and 10 bases at J; junction bases unmatched: 5. Germline CDR1 SGHNT, CDR2 YENEEA. The CDR3 nucleotides read TGTGCCAGCAGCTTACGGACTAGCGGATCCGAGCAGTTCTTC. Its protein is CASSLRTSGSEQFF.

This clonotype was counted only a few times. DNA of the CDR3: TGTGCCAGCAGCTTACTCGGCGGGGGCCTTCGCACAGATACGCAGTATTTT. This translates into CASSLLGGGLRTDTQYF. V and J are TRBV7-3 and TRBJ2-3; tentative D call: TRBD2 (7 bases). CDR1 SGHTA and CDR2 FQGTGA come from the germline V gene. The ends were cut back, 2 bases at V and 1 base at J, with 16 bases in the middle. This CDR3 spans 17 amino acids.

This clonotype was recorded a few times. The V call is TRBV5-1, the J call TRBJ1-1, with D tentatively TRBD1 (6 bases). The CDR3 contains 14 residues. Trimming took 6 bases from V and 1 from J, leaving 13 bases between them. Germline V gives CDR1 SGHRS, CDR2 YFSETQ. The CDR3 spells CASTRGRENTEAFF. The CDR3 nucleotides read TGCGCCAGCACGAGGGGGAGGGAGAACACTGAAGCTTTCTTT.